This T cell receptor (beta chain) was retrieved from a study of beta chain features in type 1 diabetes (dated by TCRdb to between 2018 and 2020). Context from the whole study: Mean age, gender distribution, total cell number and subset yield did not differ between patients and healthy donors. Across all samples, 107,917,701 sorted cells were examined, and cell number per subset correlated strongly with RNA yield. Naive and central memory subsets were obtained from all 28 donors, but regulatory and stem cell-like memory subsets were isolated from only 8 patients and roughly eight healthy donors. In the study, TCRB repertoires of sorted circulating CD4+ T cell subsets from recently diagnosed type 1 diabetes patients were compared with those of matched healthy donors.

Notes on this clone: What this receptor recognizes is not known. Base qualities are missing; no much larger clone stands one base away.

Each donor gave one peripheral blood draw, around 100 mL on average, collected into heparinised tubes. Using a panel that included CD45RO, CCR7, CD25, CD127, CD95 and CD27, naive, central memory, regulatory and stem cell-like memory CD4+ T cells were sorted on a BD FACSAria II. A purity above 95% was achieved for all sorted populations. PBMCs were isolated immediately by Lymphoprep density gradient centrifugation and stained directly without culture. So that batch effects would be minimized, each experiment stained and sorted samples in pairs, pairing one healthy donor with one patient. The entire amount of isolated RNA was reverse transcribed using the High Capacity cDNA Reverse Transcription Kit, so the sequenced TCRB transcripts were expressed ones. Deep immunoSEQ sequencing was applied to naive, central memory and regulatory T cell samples, giving an average of roughly 3.5 million total reads per sample. Sorted cells were lysed in RLT buffer and RNA was extracted with DNase-treated RNeasy Micro or Mini kits, depending on cell number. To prevent cross-contamination, every cell subset was processed on its own, while patient and healthy donor samples were processed together. TCRB sequences were amplified from cDNA with the immunoSEQ multiplex PCR, producing 87-bp fragments spanning the CDR3 region. Sequencing of the amplicons was done on the Illumina HiSeq platform. The authors' analysis ran thus. Synthetic template baselines were used to correct PCR bias computationally, reads within Hamming distance 2 were collapsed, and singletons that could not be merged were discarded. Reads were aligned against IMGT so that V, D and J genes, CDR3 length and insertions or deletions at six rearrangement sites could be assigned. Within each subset, clonotype counts were normalized to sorted cell number, after which true diversity and Gini coefficients were computed with the tcR R package. The overlap coefficient, calculated on TCRB nucleotide sequences, was used to measure repertoire sharing. Out-of-frame TCRB sequences from naive cells were analyzed to stand in for the pre-selection repertoire. TCRdb retrieved this table from immuneACCESS and kept in-frame rearrangements only. Not all clones are present; in checked studies, unresolved V genes account for under half, and no reason is known for the remainder. V, J and clone size are taken as reported in that table, and D and trimming were inferred from the DNA itself. The table for this sample lists roughly 450,000 clones; 11% to 15% of them were counted only once. Jointly, the top ten make up approximately 0.038% of the sample.

On the study overall, not on this receptor specifically: Only small numbers of individuals were included in the HLA sub-analyses, which left unresolved whether HLA type had any influence on TCRB rearrangement. In all four CD4+ subsets, TCRB CDR3 length was moderately but significantly shorter in type 1 diabetes patients. Because cDNA was sequenced instead of genomic DNA, activated cells with high expression could be over-represented, although the groups did not differ in activation or CD3 levels. Naive, central memory and regulatory TCRB repertoires appeared to be more alike among patients than among healthy donors. Fewer insertions and more nucleotide deletions at VDJ recombination sites were observed in patients with type 1 diabetes, implying thymic rearrangement abnormalities. Shorter templates might have been favored by PCR, but patient and control samples were amplified and corrected together, so both groups would have been affected equally by any skew.

V is reduced by 0 bases and J by 2 bases, leaving a spacing of 5 bases between them. The cysteine opens and the phenylalanine closes a CDR3 of 13 amino acids. Just CDR3 DNA is preserved here, 39 bases in frame from base 1. Via the germline V gene (reference sequence), CDR1 is PRHDT and CDR2 FYEKMQ. The material sequenced was naive CD4+ T cells from blood. This specimen's cell subset or site label, per the study, means: true naive CD4+ T cells. The source of this sequence is a young man in good health. This receptor chain uses TRBV13 and TRBJ2-7; no D gene call is confident. The nucleotides are TGTGCCAGCAGCTTAGGGGCTCCCTACGAGCAGTACTTC. Translated, this is CASSLGAPYEQYF.